This TCR beta chain was obtained from a study of T cell responses to AZD1222 COVID-19 vaccine (dated by TCRdb to the early 2020s). With respect to the entire study: AZD1222 recipients whose second dose came at about 4 weeks and those whose second dose came at about 12 weeks were combined into one group, since spike-specific TCR depth and breadth did not differ between the two schedules. TCR sequencing was performed for some 250 trial participants, of whom about 200 were given two doses of AZD1222 and around 25 were given two doses of MenACWY control vaccine. Trial participants were enrolled by age into 18-55, 56-69 and 70-plus year subgroups, with roughly 150, 30 and 60 TCR-sequenced participants respectively.

As to this clone: This receptor's antigen is unknown. Per-nucleotide qualities are absent, and no much larger clonotype sits a single base away.

Cut back by 3 bases and 5 bases, the V and J ends lie 17 bases apart. The germline V gene (reference sequence) sets CDR1 to SGHNT and CDR2 to YYREEE. The CDR3, from cysteine to phenylalanine, totals 15 residues. Only the CDR3 portion is preserved as DNA: 45 bases, with reading frame beginning at the first base. The CDR3 regions of human TCRbeta chains were analyzed by immunosequencing. In the paper's pipeline: TCRs in the repertoires were matched against a reference library of SARS-CoV-2-specific TCRs that had been generated with the MIRA antigen-specificity platform. Breadth was defined as the fraction of unique TCRs that were SARS-CoV-2-associated. Depth was defined as the fraction of total T cells that were SARS-CoV-2-associated. Using the MIRA data, each spike-specific TCR was mapped to the spike region that the TCR reacts to and placed in a CD4 or CD8 class. Log10-transformed breadth and depth values were compared by one-way ANOVA with Sidak's multiple comparisons tests. TCRdb carries this immuneACCESS record with in-frame sequences only. Its versions omit some clonotypes, under half of them owing to an unresolved V gene in the studies checked, with the rest unexplained. That table gives V, J and clone size, and the DNA gave D and trimming. Here the sample has roughly 150,000 clones; 92% occur a single time. Clones ranked in the top ten supply more than 3.5% of the sample.

Explained via the paper, the time point label denotes: baseline before first vaccination. Vaccinee samples were obtained from the UK trials COV001 and COV002, which included a single-blind randomized controlled phase 2/3 trial of AZD1222 (ChAdOx1 nCoV-19) in healthy adults. For TCRbeta chain sequencing, PBMC samples from trial participants were taken at day 0 and at day 28 after the second dose. Results and caveats for the whole study, not just this receptor: CD4 TCRs associated with the vaccine covered the entire spike protein, and the dominant responses were in regions 160-218 and 743-854. Only a handful of AZD1222 recipients were SARS-CoV-2 seropositive at baseline, limiting conclusions about previously exposed vaccinees. After two AZD1222 doses, spike-specific TCR breadth and depth were significantly higher than at day 0 and than in MenACWY recipients. Reportedly, almost half of the unique spike-specific TCRs recognized epitopes lying outside the regions that are mutated in the B.1.351 and B.1.1.7 variants. Participants were mostly white British, with more females than males. The authors suggested clonal diversity may have been underestimated. No day 14 peak-response samples were available, so repertoires were characterized only after the peak T cell response. The 56-69-year group was small, and its depth increase did not reach significance, likely because of low power.

This sequence was found in an adult in good health. The source material was peripheral blood, sampled on day 0 of AZD1222 vaccination. The V and J genes are TRBV5-4 and TRBJ2-5, with the D gene not clear enough to name. The encoded CDR3 is CASSSYKELGETQYF. DNA sequence: TGTGCCAGCAGCTCCTATAAAGAGCTTGGGGAGACCCAGTACTTC.